The clone carrying this TCR beta chain was picked up a small number of times. The sample is drawn from a study of T cell repertoires in MIS-A myocarditis. V was trimmed by 0 bases and J by 4 bases, leaving 10 bases between them. The CDR3 has 15 residues. Germline V gene data show CDR1 as MGHRA and CDR2 as YSYEKL. The data were produced by immunoSEQ multiplex PCR, yet TCRdb's version contains in-frame clones alone and is incomplete. The sample carries more than 6,500 clones, less than 80% recorded once. Input material: right inferior lung lobe tissue obtained at autopsy. This TCR derives from a young man with fulminant myocarditis from multisystem inflammatory syndrome in adults (MIS-A) after COVID-19. The V gene is TRBV4-1, the J gene TRBJ1-5, with unresolved D. The DNA for the CDR3 is TGCGCCAGCAGCCAAGATCGAGACTATAATCAGCCCCAGCATTTT. Translating it yields CASSQDRDYNQPQHF.